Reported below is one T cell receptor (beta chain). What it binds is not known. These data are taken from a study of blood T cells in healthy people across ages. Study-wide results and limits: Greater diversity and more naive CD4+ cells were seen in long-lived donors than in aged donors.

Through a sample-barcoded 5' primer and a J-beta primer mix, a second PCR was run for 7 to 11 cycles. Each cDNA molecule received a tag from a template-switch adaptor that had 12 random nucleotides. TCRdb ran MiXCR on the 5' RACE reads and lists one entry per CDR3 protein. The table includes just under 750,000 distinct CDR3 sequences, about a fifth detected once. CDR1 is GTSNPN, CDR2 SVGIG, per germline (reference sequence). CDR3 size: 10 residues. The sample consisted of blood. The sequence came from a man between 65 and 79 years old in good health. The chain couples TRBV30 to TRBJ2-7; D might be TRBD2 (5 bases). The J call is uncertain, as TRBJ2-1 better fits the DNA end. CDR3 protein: CAWEKREQFF. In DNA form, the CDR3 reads TGTGCCTGGGAGAAGCGGGAGCAGTTCTTC.